This T cell receptor beta chain was captured in a study of regulatory T cells in long-lasting Graves disease. Arm-PCR with iRepertoire HTBI primers amplified the CDR3 regions for these TCR beta libraries. Using its own MiXCR run on the multiplex PCR reads, TCRdb lists one record per CDR3 protein. The sample has some 470,000 distinct CDR3 sequences; around a fifth are singletons. The time point is: persistent/refractory GD, antithyroid drugs over 5 years with positive TRAb. Extracted RNA from PBMCs served as the source of the TCR library. The CDR3 runs 15 residues. V was pared by 6 bases and J by 2 bases, with 15 bases between. Germline CDR1 MGHRA, CDR2 YSYEKL.

This clonotype was sampled from a female donor with Graves disease. This chain connects TRBV4-1 to TRBJ2-3; D not resolved. The sequencing used peripheral blood mononuclear cells (PBMCs), collected when the disease was refractory, from a patient treated with antithyroid drugs. The CDR3 DNA reads as TGCGCCAGCAGACAAACCTGGGTAGACACAGATACGCAGTATTTT. Protein product: CASRQTWVDTDTQYF.